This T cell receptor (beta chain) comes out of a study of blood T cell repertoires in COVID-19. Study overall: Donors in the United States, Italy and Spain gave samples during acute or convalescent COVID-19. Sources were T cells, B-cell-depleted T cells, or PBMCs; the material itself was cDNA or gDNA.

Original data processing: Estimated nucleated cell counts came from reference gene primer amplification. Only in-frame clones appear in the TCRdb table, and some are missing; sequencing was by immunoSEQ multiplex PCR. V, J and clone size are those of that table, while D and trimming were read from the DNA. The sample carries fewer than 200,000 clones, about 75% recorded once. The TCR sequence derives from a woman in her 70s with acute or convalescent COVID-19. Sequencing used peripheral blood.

The CDR3 spells CASSASSGSPETQYF. The CDR3 DNA reads TGTGCCAGCAGCGCCTCGAGCGGGAGCCCGGAGACCCAGTACTTC. This chain links TRBV11-2 with TRBJ2-5, with 8 bases that match TRBD2. CDR3 length equals 15 residues. CDR1 and CDR2 (germline): SGHAT, FQNNGV. V shed 5 bases and J 5 bases; nucleotides not matched to a gene: 10.